The T cell receptor beta chain under discussion was sequenced for a study of blood T cells in healthy people across ages. Germline CDR1 reads DFQATT; CDR2 reads SNEGSKA (reference sequence). The CDR3 has 13 residues. Trimming took off 1 base at V and 5 bases at J, with 11 bases between the two ends. A sample-barcoded 5' primer and a J-beta primer mix were used in a second PCR of roughly 6 to 11 cycles. Every sample gave at least 2.5 million paired-end reads containing CDR3. TCRdb itself ran the 5' RACE reads through MiXCR, one entry per CDR3 protein. The repertoire holds around 520,000 distinct CDR3 sequences, about a quarter seen once, with over 3.5% in the top ten. In regard to this clonotype: What it recognizes is unknown.

Samples each had at least 6 micrograms of total RNA extracted. Study findings and constraints: Conclusively comparing naive with antigen-experienced cells was impossible with unsorted PBMCs.

These same data were also listed under a study on T cells of mothers and their children. As that report states: Second-PCR primer M1S introduced sample barcodes and 2-4 random nucleotides.

This clonotype was sampled from a boy younger than 10 in good health. The gene calls are TRBV20-1 and TRBJ2-5, with D perhaps TRBD1 or TRBD2 (6 bases each). The sample was blood. DNA for the CDR3: TGCAGTGCTAGAGTGTGGGGGGCTGAGACCCAGTACTTC. Its translation is CSARVWGAETQYF.